This TCR beta chain emerged from a study of shared clonotypes between healthy human individuals. The sample holds a few counts of this clone. Its antigen is not known. Sorted subsets were amplified in replicate PCRs using approximately 0.2 ug DNA, about 30,000 T cell genomes. Data came from immunoSEQ multiplex PCR; TCRdb stores just in-frame clones and leaves some out. This sample has 950,000 to 1,100,000 clones, with about 76% found just once. CDR1 is SQVTM and CDR2 is ANQGSEA in the germline V gene. Trimming cost V 0 bases and J 4 bases; bases outside gene matches: 10. The CDR3 totals 16 residues. Study-level results: Estimated richness was generally greater in naive than memory subsets. Non-shared clonotypes had lower generation probabilities than those shared by all four donors.

The sequence was obtained from a man aged 18 to 29 in good health. The J gene is TRBJ2-5, the V gene TRBV29-1, with 8 bases matching TRBD1. Sequencing used memory CD4+ T cells sorted from blood. Subset specified: CD45RA-negative fraction. CDR3 DNA sequence: TGCAGCGTTGAAGATTCCGGTTCAGGGGGCCGAGAGACCCAGTACTTC. Its protein product is CSVEDSGSGGRETQYF.